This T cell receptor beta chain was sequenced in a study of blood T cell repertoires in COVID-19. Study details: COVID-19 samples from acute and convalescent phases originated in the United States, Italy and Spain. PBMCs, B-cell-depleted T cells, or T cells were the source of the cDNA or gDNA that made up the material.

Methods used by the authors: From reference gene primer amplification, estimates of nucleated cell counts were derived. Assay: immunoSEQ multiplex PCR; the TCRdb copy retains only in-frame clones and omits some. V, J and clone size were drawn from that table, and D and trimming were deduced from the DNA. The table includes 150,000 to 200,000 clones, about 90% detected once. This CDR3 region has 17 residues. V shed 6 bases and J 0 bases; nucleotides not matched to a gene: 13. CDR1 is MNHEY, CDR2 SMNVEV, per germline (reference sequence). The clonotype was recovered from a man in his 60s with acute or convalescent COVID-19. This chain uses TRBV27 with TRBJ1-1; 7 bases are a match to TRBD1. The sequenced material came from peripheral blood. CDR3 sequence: CASSPLRQGGMNTEAFF. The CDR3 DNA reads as TGTGCCAGCAGCCCCCTCCGGCAGGGGGGCATGAACACTGAAGCTTTCTTT.